The 2 T cell receptor beta chains presented below share a single source sample, sequenced in a study of tissue T cells after allogeneic stem cell transplantation. Profiled with immunoSEQ multiplex PCR; TCRdb holds only in-frame clones, not every one. The repertoire holds roughly 50,000 clones, with about 73% as singletons. The sequenced sample was sorted cells pooled from one or two spleens. The receptors derive from a pool of C57BL/6 mice in good health.

Details on this clone: The gene names here belong to mouse. The read halts 1 residue ahead of the CDR3 end, with the missing end drawn from the germline J gene. The chain carries TRBV13-2 and TRBJ2-5, with TRBD2 matching over 10 bases. Germline CDR1 is NNHNN and CDR2 is SYGAGS (reference sequence). J lost 0 bases, V lost 0 bases, and 4 bases had no gene match. This CDR3 contains 17 residues. The CDR3 DNA, read in part, is TGTGCCAGCGGTGATGCACTGGGGGGGTATAACCAAGACACCCAGTAC. Translated: CASGDALGGYNQDTQY. The full CDR3 reads CASGDALGGYNQDTQYF.

A few counts support this clone. Any gene name here is a mouse gene name. The sequenced fragment ends 1 residue before the CDR3 boundary, so the rest is inferred from the germline J gene. This chain uses TRBV15 with TRBJ2-7; 8 bases are shared with TRBD2. Germline V lookup: CDR1 SGHND, CDR2 FRSKSL. Germline trimming cut 3 bases from V and 2 bases from J; bases unmatched to any gene: 3. This CDR3 is 14 amino acids long. The part of the CDR3 DNA that was read is TGTGCCAGCAGTTTCAATGGGGGGGCCTATGAACAGTAC. This codes for CASSFNGGAYEQY. The CDR3, in full, reads CASSFNGGAYEQYF.